A single sample is the source of the 29 T cell receptor beta chains below, sequenced in a study of Tregs in tolerant kidney transplant recipients (dated by TCRdb to between 2019 and 2020). Libraries came from the immunoSEQ multiplex PCR assay. The table was pulled from immuneACCESS by TCRdb, which kept in-frame rearrangements only. Such tables lose some clones; where checked, under half of the loss comes from unresolved V genes, and the rest has no known cause. The table for this sample lists 54,000 or so clones; about nine tenths of them were counted only once. 13% to 15% of the sample is in the top ten clones. Transplants used related donors with nonmyeloablative bone marrow transplantation; mixed chimerism was transient in the human trials. This specimen consisted of CD8+ T cells from blood (PBMCs), obtained 24 months after the transplant. Source of these receptors: a human patient who received a combined kidney and bone marrow transplant. A transplant means some T cells may be of graft donor rather than patient origin.

The chain recombines TRBV6-5 with TRBJ2-7, with 9 bases aligning to TRBD2. The junction had 11 bases not matched to a gene; V was cut back by 3 bases and J by 5 bases. Germline V gene data show CDR1 as MNHEY and CDR2 as SVGAGI. The CDR3 is 16 residues long. The DNA of the CDR3 is TGTGCCAGCAGTTATATTCACGGCGGGGGGGCCCACGAGCAGTACTTC. This translates into CASSYIHGGGAHEQYF.

V and J are TRBV27 and TRBJ2-3; D unclear. CDR1 is MNHEY and CDR2 is SMNVEV in the germline V gene (reference sequence). The length of the CDR3 is 16 residues. V was shortened by 6 bases and J by 4 bases, with 20 bases between the two germline ends. As DNA, the CDR3 is TGTGCCAGCAGACCTTTCGCGCGGTCGTTTGCAGATACGCAGTATTTT. The encoded protein is CASRPFARSFADTQYF.

The J gene is TRBJ2-2, the V gene TRBV9, with TRBD2 as a possible D gene (6 bases). CDR3 length: 18 amino acids. V was trimmed by 0 bases and J by 3 bases, leaving 18 bases between them. Per germline, CDR1 SGDLS and CDR2 YYNGEE. CDR3 amino acids: CASSVVRGASVDTGELFF. The CDR3 coding sequence is TGTGCCAGCAGCGTAGTGAGGGGAGCTAGCGTGGACACCGGGGAGCTGTTTTTT.

This clone occurred a few times. This rearrangement joins TRBV6-1 to TRBJ1-4, with unresolved D. Per germline, CDR1 MNHNS and CDR2 SASEGT. This CDR3 is 14 amino acids long. The V and J ends lost 2 bases and 6 bases respectively, with 10 bases between them. CDR3 nucleotides: TGTGCCAGCAGTGAAATGAGGGAATATGAAAAACTGTTTTTT. Protein: CASSEMREYEKLFF.

The chain employs TRBV2 and TRBJ2-5; 15 nucleotides match TRBD2. Germline V gene lookup returns CDR1 SNHLY and CDR2 FYNNEI. The CDR3 has 18 residues. The junction had 10 bases not matched to a gene; V was cut back by 6 bases and J by 2 bases. CDR3 nucleotide sequence: TGTGCCAGCAGGAAGGGCCCGGGACTAGCGGGGGGACAAGAGACCCAGTACTTC. Its translation: CASRKGPGLAGGQETQYF.

This chain connects TRBV11-2 to TRBJ1-1; 9 nucleotides agree with TRBD1. Germline CDR1 is SGHAT and CDR2 is FQNNGV. With 5 bases clipped from V and 8 bases from J, the junction kept 9 bases outside the gene matches. The CDR3 covers 14 residues. Written as DNA, the CDR3 is TGTGCCAGCAGCGCCCTTTCGACAGGGGGGGAAGCTTTCTTT. Translated: CASSALSTGGEAFF.

This chain uses TRBV6-5 with TRBJ2-7; the match to TRBD2 covers 9 bases. The CDR3 consists of 16 residues. The V gene end was trimmed by 0 bases and the J gene end by 4 bases; junction bases not matched to a gene: 7. Germline lookup yields CDR1 MNHEY and CDR2 SVGAGI. The CDR3 loop reads CASSYSLGLAGYEQYF. The CDR3 bases are TGTGCCAGCAGTTACTCGCTGGGACTAGCTGGGTACGAGCAGTACTTC.

The rearrangement links TRBV5-1 to TRBJ2-3; unclear D gene. The CDR3 runs to 14 residues. Looked up from germline, CDR1 is SGHRS and CDR2 is YFSETQ. Trimming removed 1 base from V and 2 bases from J, with 8 bases in between. The CDR3 loop reads CASSLPSFTDTQYF. For the CDR3, the DNA is TGCGCCAGCAGCTTGCCTAGTTTCACAGATACGCAGTATTTT.

CDR3 bases: TGTGCCAGCAGCCCACAGATTAACTACGAGCAGTACTTC. Its translation: CASSPQINYEQYF. This chain joins TRBV13 and TRBJ2-7; D unclear. This CDR3 contains 13 residues. V dropped 5 bases and J dropped 3 bases, with 11 bases sitting between them. Per germline, CDR1 PRHDT and CDR2 FYEKMQ (reference sequence).

J is TRBJ2-7 and V is TRBV27; the match to TRBD2 covers 7 bases. The CDR3 length is 17 residues. V shed 6 bases, J shed 3 bases, and the junction held 17 bases outside the gene matches. Per the germline V gene, CDR1 is MNHEY and CDR2 is SMNVEV (reference sequence). The CDR3 region is CASSPTYQGGSLYEQYF. CDR3 sequence (DNA): TGTGCCAGCAGCCCAACTTATCAGGGCGGGAGCCTCTACGAGCAGTACTTC.

V gene TRBV5-5 combines with J gene TRBJ2-5; weak D call: TRBD1 (5 bases). The V gene lost 4 bases and the J gene lost 1 base, with 11 bases spanning the gap. Germline-derived CDR1 and CDR2 are SGHKS and YYEKEE (reference sequence). There are 14 residues in the CDR3. The CDR3 here is CASSPTEPQETQYF. The CDR3 coding sequence is TGTGCCAGCAGCCCGACAGAACCCCAAGAGACCCAGTACTTC.

V gene TRBV6-5 combines with J gene TRBJ1-2; TRBD1 aligns across 7 bases. CDR3 length: 15 residues. Germline V gene lookup returns CDR1 MNHEY and CDR2 SVGAGI. V shed 6 bases and J 7 bases; nucleotides not matched to a gene: 14. The CDR3 here is CASSLQTGSGGGYTF. CDR3 bases: TGTGCCAGCAGCCTACAGACAGGGTCGGGCGGTGGCTACACCTTC.

This chain connects TRBV23-1 to TRBJ1-2, with TRBD1 matching 9 bases. TRBV23-1 counts as an open reading frame of uncertain function. V shed 2 bases, J shed 8 bases, and the junction held 9 bases outside the gene matches. This CDR3 is 15 amino acids long. The CDR3 sequence is CASSQHRGRDEGYTF. The CDR3 DNA is TGCGCCAGCAGTCAACACAGGGGGCGCGACGAGGGCTACACCTTC.

The chain has TRBV5-3 and TRBJ1-5, with TRBD1 as a possible D gene (5 bases). TRBV5-3 is sorted into the ORF group, with uncertain function. The CDR3 runs to 15 residues. Trimming removed 1 base at V and 6 bases at J, with 14 bases between. CDR3 nucleotide sequence: TGTGCCAGAAGCTTGAACGGGCAGGGAGGTCAGCCCCAGCATTTT. Protein product: CARSLNGQGGQPQHF.

The chain couples TRBV7-9 to TRBJ2-4, with 8 nucleotides matching TRBD1. This CDR3 has 13 amino acids. The germline V gene encodes CDR1 SEHNR and CDR2 FQNEAQ (reference sequence). The V gene end was trimmed by 5 bases and the J gene end by 7 bases; junction bases not matched to a gene: 4. The CDR3 spells CASSPQGANIQYF. As DNA, the CDR3 is TGTGCCAGCAGCCCTCAGGGGGCGAACATTCAGTACTTC.

CDR3 sequence: CASMPGQGYNEQFF. In DNA form, the CDR3 reads TGTGCCAGCATGCCGGGACAGGGGTACAATGAGCAGTTCTTC. V and J are TRBV5-5 and TRBJ2-1; the match to TRBD1 covers 10 bases. Germline CDR1 reads SGHKS; CDR2 reads YYEKEE (reference sequence). V lost 6 bases and J lost 4; bases outside the gene matches: 4. This CDR3 contains 14 residues.

The chain has TRBV4-3 and TRBJ2-2; 7 nucleotides agree with TRBD1. The CDR3 has 17 amino acids. J gave up 6 bases and V 1 base, and 11 bases lay outside the gene matches. Germline assignment: CDR1 LGHNA and CDR2 YSLEER. CDR3: CASSQGSGGARSGELFF. The CDR3, as DNA: TGCGCCAGCAGCCAAGGTTCAGGGGGTGCCCGGTCCGGGGAGCTGTTTTTT.

This clone is a singleton in its sample. The chain joins TRBV19 to TRBJ1-1, with a tentative D call TRBD1 (6 bases). Deletions cut 1 base from V and 10 bases from J, with 13 bases between. CDR1 LNHDA and CDR2 SQIVND come from the germline V gene (reference sequence). CDR3 size: 13 residues. CDR3 sequence: CASSIAGEQGAFF. The CDR3 bases are TGTGCCAGTAGTATAGCCGGGGAACAGGGAGCTTTCTTT.

This rearrangement joins TRBV4-3 to TRBJ1-1, with D tentatively TRBD1 (5 bases). The CDR3 is made up of 14 amino acids. Deletions cut 3 bases from V and 1 base from J, with 9 bases between. Germline loops: CDR1 LGHNA, CDR2 YSLEER. CDR3: CASSHTTGNTEAFF. CDR3 DNA sequence: TGCGCCAGCAGCCATACAACAGGGAACACTGAAGCTTTCTTT.

The CDR3 DNA sequence: TGTGCCAGCAGTTTGCGGACAACTTACGGTGGCTACACCTTC. Its translation: CASSLRTTYGGYTF. J is TRBJ1-2 and V is TRBV28, with D tentatively TRBD1 (5 bases). The germline V gene encodes CDR1 MDHEN and CDR2 SYDVKM. This CDR3 spans 14 amino acids. V was pared by 3 bases and J by 7 bases, with 15 bases between.

V gene TRBV7-8 combines with J gene TRBJ2-1; D unresolved. Trimming removed 1 base from V and 4 bases from J, with 8 bases in between. The germline gives CDR1 SGHVS, CDR2 FQNEAQ. The CDR3 is 14 amino acids. The CDR3 loop reads CASSLVTVYNEQFF. The CDR3 nucleotides read TGTGCCAGCAGCTTAGTAACGGTTTACAATGAGCAGTTCTTC.

This chain uses TRBV11-2 with TRBJ2-1, with TRBD2 as a possible D gene (6 bases). The CDR3 length is 16 residues. CDR1 SGHAT and CDR2 FQNNGV come from the germline V gene. Trimming pared 6 bases from V and 5 bases from J, leaving 20 bases between. CDR3 sequence: CASRGGVAEPNNEQFF. CDR3 in DNA: TGTGCCAGCAGGGGGGGTGTGGCGGAACCGAACAATGAGCAGTTCTTC.

The chain combines TRBV4-2 with TRBJ1-2, with D maybe TRBD1 (5 bases). V was trimmed by 2 bases and J by 5 bases, leaving 15 bases between them. The germline CDR1 and CDR2 sequences are LGHNA and YNFKEQ. This CDR3 has 15 amino acids. CDR3 DNA: TGTGCCAGCAGCCAAAAGGGAGGGGTACAATATGGCTACACCTTC. It codes for CASSQKGGVQYGYTF.

The chain joins TRBV15 to TRBJ2-5; D ambiguous. Germline lookup yields CDR1 LNHNV and CDR2 YYDKDF (reference sequence). The CDR3 extends over 12 amino acids. Trimming left V 3 bases short and J 5 bases short, with 7 bases between. CDR3 sequence reads: CATSSYGETQYF. Written as DNA, the CDR3 is TGTGCCACCAGCAGTTACGGGGAGACCCAGTACTTC.

The chain carries TRBV4-2 and TRBJ2-1; 10 bases are shared with TRBD2. Trimming took 4 bases from V and 5 from J; bases not matched to a gene: 26. Germline V gene lookup returns CDR1 LGHNA and CDR2 YNFKEQ. The CDR3 runs 22 residues. The CDR3 sequence: CASSLILKGMTGKGLANNEQFF. The CDR3 nucleotides read TGTGCCAGCAGCCTCATTTTAAAGGGGATGACAGGGAAGGGACTAGCGAACAATGAGCAGTTCTTC.

J is TRBJ1-2 and V is TRBV13; TRBD1 matches at 10 bases. The CDR3 spans 19 residues. CDR1 is PRHDT, CDR2 FYEKMQ, per germline (reference sequence). V lost 5 bases to trimming and J lost 3 bases; unmatched junction nucleotides: 18. This CDR3 is CASSNFRIPGTGEDYGYTF. CDR3 nucleotides: TGTGCCAGCAGCAACTTTCGAATCCCCGGGACAGGGGAGGACTATGGCTACACCTTC.

In its sample, this clone is medium-sized. This chain connects TRBV5-6 to TRBJ2-7; D might be TRBD1 (8 bases). Trimming pared 4 bases from V and 3 bases from J, leaving 14 bases between. CDR1 is SGHDT and CDR2 is YYEEEE in the germline V gene. This CDR3 has 14 residues. CDR3 loop: CASSGEGQVYEQYF. CDR3 DNA: TGTGCCAGCAGCGGGGAGGGACAGGTCTACGAGCAGTACTTC.

This chain joins TRBV5-6 and TRBJ2-7; a weak D match, TRBD2 (6 bases). The V gene's germline CDR1 is SGHDT and CDR2 YYEEEE. The CDR3 sequence is 15 residues long. The V end lost 4 bases, the J end lost 2 bases, and 16 bases lay between the germline ends. The CDR3 region has the DNA TGTGCCAGCAGCACGGCGACTAGAATGCCCTACGAGCAGTACTTC. Amino acid sequence: CASSTATRMPYEQYF.

The genes are TRBV27 and TRBJ2-7, with 7 bases that match TRBD2. The CDR3 extends over 16 amino acids. The V and J ends lost 3 bases and 1 base, in that order; junction bases with no gene match: 9. From germline, CDR1 is MNHEY and CDR2 SMNVEV (reference sequence). The CDR3, as DNA: TGTGCCAGCAGTTTCCGAGGAGTGGGAGGGTCCTACGAGCAGTACTTC. This gives the protein CASSFRGVGGSYEQYF.